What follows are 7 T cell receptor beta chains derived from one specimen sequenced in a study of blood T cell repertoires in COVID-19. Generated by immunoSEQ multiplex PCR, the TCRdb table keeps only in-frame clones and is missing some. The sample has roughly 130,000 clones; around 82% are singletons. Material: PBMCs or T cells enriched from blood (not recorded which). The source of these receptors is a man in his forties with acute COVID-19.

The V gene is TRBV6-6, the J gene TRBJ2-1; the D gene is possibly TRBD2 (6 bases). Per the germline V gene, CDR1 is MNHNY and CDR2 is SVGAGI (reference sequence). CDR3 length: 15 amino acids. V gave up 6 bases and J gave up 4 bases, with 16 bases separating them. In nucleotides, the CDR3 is TGTGCCAGCAGCCGGGGGACCTCGAAATACAATGAGCAGTTCTTC. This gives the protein CASSRGTSKYNEQFF.

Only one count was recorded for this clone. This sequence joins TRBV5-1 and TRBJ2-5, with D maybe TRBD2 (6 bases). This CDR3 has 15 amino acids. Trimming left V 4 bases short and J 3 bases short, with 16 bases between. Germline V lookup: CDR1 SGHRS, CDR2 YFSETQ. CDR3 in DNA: TGCGCCAGCAGCATGCTCGGGGACTCCGAAGAGACCCAGTACTTC. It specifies CASSMLGDSEETQYF.

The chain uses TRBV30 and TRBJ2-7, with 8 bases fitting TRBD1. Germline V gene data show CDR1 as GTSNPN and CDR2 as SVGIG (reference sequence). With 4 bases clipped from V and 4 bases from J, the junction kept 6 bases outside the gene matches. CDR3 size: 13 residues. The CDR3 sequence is CAWNPWDRYEQYF. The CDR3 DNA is TGTGCCTGGAACCCTTGGGACAGGTACGAGCAGTACTTC.

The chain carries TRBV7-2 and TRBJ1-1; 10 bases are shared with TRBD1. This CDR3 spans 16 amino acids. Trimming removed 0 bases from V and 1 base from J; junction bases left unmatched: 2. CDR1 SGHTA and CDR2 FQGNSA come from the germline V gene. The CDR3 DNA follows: TGTGCCAGCAGCTTAGCGGGGGACAGGGGGAACACTGAAGCTTTCTTT. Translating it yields CASSLAGDRGNTEAFF. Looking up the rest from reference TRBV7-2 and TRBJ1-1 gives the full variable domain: GAGVSQSPSNKVTEKGKDVELRCDPISGHTALYWYRQSLGQGLEFLIYFQGNSAPDKSGLPSDRFSAERTGGSVSTLTIQRTQQEDSAVYLCASSLAGDRGNTEAFFGQGTRLTVV.

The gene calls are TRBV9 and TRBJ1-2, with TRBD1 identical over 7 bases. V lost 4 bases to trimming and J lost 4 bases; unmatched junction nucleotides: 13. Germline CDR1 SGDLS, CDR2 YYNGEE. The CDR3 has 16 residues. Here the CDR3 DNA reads TGTGCCAGCAGCCCTATGACAGGGTATGGCGGCTATGGCTACACCTTC. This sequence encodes CASSPMTGYGGYGYTF.

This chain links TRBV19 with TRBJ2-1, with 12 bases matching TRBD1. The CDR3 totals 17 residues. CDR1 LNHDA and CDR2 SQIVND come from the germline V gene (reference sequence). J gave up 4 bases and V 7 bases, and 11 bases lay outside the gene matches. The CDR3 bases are TGTGCCAGTACCTCCCCCGGGACAGGGGGCGGTTACAATGAGCAGTTCTTC. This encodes CASTSPGTGGGYNEQFF.

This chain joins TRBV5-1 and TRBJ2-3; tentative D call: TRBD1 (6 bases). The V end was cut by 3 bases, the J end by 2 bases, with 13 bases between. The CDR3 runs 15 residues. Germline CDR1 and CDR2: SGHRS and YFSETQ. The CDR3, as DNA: TGCGCCAGCAGCTGGAGACAGGCGGCCACAGATACGCAGTATTTT. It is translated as CASSWRQAATDTQYF.